This entry lists 24 T cell receptor beta chains sequenced from one sample in a study of blood T cell repertoires in COVID-19. Profiled with immunoSEQ multiplex PCR; TCRdb holds only in-frame clones, not every one. The sample lists 350,000 or so clones, 65% to 90% occurring once. Specimen: PBMCs or T cells enriched from blood (not recorded which). Every receptor here comes from a woman aged 40 to 55 with acute COVID-19.

The rearrangement joins TRBV19 to TRBJ2-2; 7 bases fit TRBD1. Germline V gene lookup returns CDR1 LNHDA and CDR2 SQIVND (reference sequence). V was pared by 1 base and J by 5 bases, with 1 base of the junction left unmatched. The CDR3 loop spans 14 amino acids. The CDR3 DNA follows: TGTGCCAGTAGTATAGGGGGACAGACCGGGGAGCTGTTTTTT. It yields the protein CASSIGGQTGELFF. Combining the CDR3 with reference TRBV19 and TRBJ2-2 gives the whole variable domain DGGITQSPKYLFRKEGQNVTLSCEQNLNHDAMYWYRQDPGQGLRLIYYSQIVNDFQKGDIAEGYSVSREKKESFPLTVTSAQKNPTAFYLCASSIGGQTGELFFGEGSRLTVL.

This chain links TRBV5-4 with TRBJ2-7; a possible D gene is TRBD2 (5 bases). Germline lookup yields CDR1 SGHNT and CDR2 YYREEE (reference sequence). V dropped 0 bases and J dropped 3 bases, with 16 bases sitting between them. The CDR3 is made up of 16 amino acids. The CDR3 DNA reads as TGTGCCAGCAGCTTGGCCGGACGGGGAGCAAACTACGAGCAGTACTTC. Translation: CASSLAGRGANYEQYF.

The chain is built from TRBV7-6 and TRBJ1-4; a possible D gene is TRBD1 (6 bases). Trimming pared 5 bases from V and 0 bases from J, leaving 13 bases between. The CDR3 is made up of 16 amino acids. The germline V gene encodes CDR1 SGHVS and CDR2 FNYEAQ. The CDR3: CASSLQGGATNEKLFF. The CDR3 DNA is TGTGCCAGCAGCCTACAGGGAGGGGCAACTAATGAAAAACTGTTTTTT. Using reference TRBV7-6 and TRBJ1-4 for the parts outside the CDR3, the full variable domain is GAGVSQSPRYKVTKRGQDVALRCDPISGHVSLYWYRQALGQGPEFLTYFNYEAQQDKSGLPNDRFSAERPEGSISTLTIQRTEQRDSAMYRCASSLQGGATNEKLFFGSGTQLSVL.

The chain has TRBV5-6 and TRBJ1-2; TRBD1 matches 8 bases. The CDR3 is made up of 16 amino acids. V was clipped by 4 bases and J by 2 bases; unmatched bases: 10. Looked up from germline, CDR1 is SGHDT and CDR2 is YYEEEE. The CDR3 region is CASSRGRTGKNYGYTF. CDR3 DNA sequence: TGTGCCAGCAGCCGGGGCCGGACAGGGAAGAACTATGGCTACACCTTC.

Only a few counts were recorded for this clone. The rearrangement links TRBV5-6 to TRBJ2-5; TRBD2 might be the D (5 bases). Germline V lookup: CDR1 SGHDT, CDR2 YYEEEE. V lost 2 bases to trimming and J lost 6 bases, with 11 bases between them. The length of the CDR3 is 13 residues. For the CDR3, the DNA is TGTGCCAGCAGCTTCGCACAGACTAAGACCCAGTACTTC. This gives the protein CASSFAQTKTQYF.

This rearrangement joins TRBV7-2 to TRBJ2-3; 8 nucleotides line up with TRBD2. Germline CDR1 SGHTA, CDR2 FQGNSA. This CDR3 contains 17 residues. Trimming removed 1 base from V and 0 bases from J; junction bases left unmatched: 6. CDR3 DNA: TGTGCCAGCAGCTTAGGGGTGACTAGCGCCAGCACAGATACGCAGTATTTT. Its protein product is CASSLGVTSASTDTQYF.

This chain connects TRBV6-6 to TRBJ2-5; maybe TRBD2 (6 bases). The germline gives CDR1 MNHNY, CDR2 SVGAGI (reference sequence). This CDR3 contains 13 residues. V gave up 6 bases and J gave up 2 bases, with 10 bases separating them. CDR3 nucleotide sequence: TGTGCCAGCAGCCGGGACTGGCAAGAGACCCAGTACTTC. As protein: CASSRDWQETQYF.

This clone was counted once. The chain recombines TRBV6-5 with TRBJ1-1; no clear D. Germline V CDR1 and CDR2: MNHEY, SVGAGI. This CDR3 has 14 amino acids. Trimming removed 8 bases at V and 0 bases at J, with 13 bases between. DNA of the CDR3: TGTGCCAGCTTCCGTTCTAGACTGAACACTGAAGCTTTCTTT. The encoded protein is CASFRSRLNTEAFF.

The J gene is TRBJ1-3, the V gene TRBV6-1; a possible D gene is TRBD1 (5 bases). The V gene lost 2 bases and the J gene lost 0 bases, with 14 bases spanning the gap. Germline loops: CDR1 MNHNS, CDR2 SASEGT. The CDR3 is made up of 17 amino acids. The chain's CDR3 is CASSETLGPYSGNTIYF. CDR3 nucleotide sequence: TGTGCCAGCAGTGAAACCCTGGGGCCCTACTCTGGAAACACCATATATTTT.

In its sample, this clone was seen once. This chain connects TRBV3-1 (or the pseudogene TRBV3-2) to TRBJ2-1; 7 bases line up with TRBD1. The V gene's germline CDR1 is LGHDT and CDR2 YNNKEL (reference sequence). The CDR3 spans 13 residues. The trim removed 1 base at V and 9 bases at J, leaving 3 bases unmatched. CDR3 sequence (DNA): TGTGCCAGCAGCCAAGTGAGGGGGCCTGAGCAGTTCTTC. Its protein is CASSQVRGPEQFF.

This chain links TRBV3-1 (or the pseudogene TRBV3-2) with TRBJ2-7; 7 bases agree with TRBD1. This CDR3 spans 15 amino acids. The V gene's germline CDR1 is LGHDT and CDR2 YNNKEL (reference sequence). V shed 2 bases, J shed 6 bases, and the junction held 10 bases outside the gene matches. The CDR3 bases are TGTGCCAGCAGCCAATCTATGAAGGGGGCGAGCGAGCAGTACTTC. Amino acids: CASSQSMKGASEQYF.

V gene TRBV4-3 combines with J gene TRBJ1-2; D gene uncertain. The germline gives CDR1 LGHNA, CDR2 YSLEER. The CDR3 totals 15 residues. V dropped 4 bases and J dropped 1 base, with 13 bases sitting between them. The CDR3 coding sequence is TGCGCCAGCAGCCCCAAGCCGAGAGTTAACTATGGCTACACCTTC. This gives the protein CASSPKPRVNYGYTF.

CDR3 DNA sequence: TGTGCCAGCAGTTACGTGTGGGGGCCTAACACCGGGGAGCTGTTTTTT. Translated: CASSYVWGPNTGELFF. The chain employs TRBV6-2 or TRBV6-3 and TRBJ2-2, with D perhaps TRBD1 (6 bases). This CDR3 spans 16 amino acids. Trimming removed 2 bases at V and 2 bases at J, with 12 bases between. Germline CDR1 MNHEY, CDR2 SVGEGT.

This clone has a single count. V is TRBV5-1 and J is TRBJ1-1; no clear D gene. CDR3 length equals 13 residues. Trimming removed 7 bases at V and 5 bases at J, with 15 bases between. CDR1 and CDR2 (germline): SGHRS, YFSETQ. The CDR3 DNA is TGCGCCAGCGGACGGACTGGCGAGACTGAAGCTTTCTTT. Protein product: CASGRTGETEAFF.

The chain links TRBV5-1 to TRBJ2-7, with a weak D call TRBD2 (6 bases). This CDR3 has 14 residues. The ends were cut back, 6 bases at V and 0 bases at J, with 13 bases in the middle. Germline CDR1 SGHRS, CDR2 YFSETQ. CDR3 sequence: CASKLRESSYEQYF. The CDR3 region has the DNA TGCGCCAGCAAACTCCGGGAGAGCTCCTACGAGCAGTACTTC.

The J gene is TRBJ1-2, the V gene TRBV29-1, with 9 bases matching TRBD1. Trimming cost V 7 bases and J 3 bases; bases outside gene matches: 6. This CDR3 comprises 13 residues. Germline V lookup: CDR1 SQVTM, CDR2 ANQGSEA. CDR3 protein: CSAWDRADYGYTF. CDR3 sequence (DNA): TGCAGCGCTTGGGACAGGGCGGACTATGGCTACACCTTC.

This sequence joins TRBV28 and TRBJ2-1, with D possibly being TRBD2 (5 bases). The CDR3 runs to 12 residues. V gave up 10 bases and J gave up 4 bases, with 11 bases separating them. Germline V gives CDR1 MDHEN, CDR2 SYDVKM. CDR3 coding DNA: TGTGCCACTCGGACTTTATACAATGAGCAGTTCTTC. Translated, it gives CATRTLYNEQFF. Using reference TRBV28 and TRBJ2-1 for the parts outside the CDR3, the full variable domain is DVKVTQSSRYLVKRTGEKVFLECVQDMDHENMFWYRQDPGLGLRLIYFSYDVKMKEKGDIPEGYSVSREKKERFSLILESASTNQTSMYLCATRTLYNEQFFGPGTRLTVL.

The genes are TRBV6-5 and TRBJ2-7; 8 bases line up with TRBD2. CDR1 is MNHEY and CDR2 is SVGAGI in the germline V gene. The CDR3 spans 15 residues. The V and J ends lost 8 bases and 7 bases, in that order; junction bases with no gene match: 16. CDR3 sequence: CASGWRAGVAEEQYF. The CDR3, as DNA: TGTGCCAGCGGCTGGAGAGCGGGAGTCGCGGAAGAGCAGTACTTC.

The chain joins TRBV4-2 to TRBJ1-2; 8 bases are a match to TRBD1. The germline V gene encodes CDR1 LGHNA and CDR2 YNFKEQ. The length of the CDR3 is 15 residues. Trimming took 4 bases from V and 3 from J; bases not matched to a gene: 7. This CDR3 reads CASSPTGGGDYGYTF. DNA of the CDR3: TGTGCCAGCAGCCCTACAGGGGGAGGCGACTATGGCTACACCTTC.

J is TRBJ1-6 and V is TRBV3-1 (or the pseudogene TRBV3-2), with 8 bases lining up with TRBD1. The CDR3 loop spans 14 amino acids. Looked up from germline, CDR1 is LGHDT and CDR2 is YNNKEL (reference sequence). The ends lost 5 bases at V and 9 bases at J; junction bases unmatched: 6. The CDR3 bases are TGTGCCAGCAGCAGCCAGGACAGGGTTTCACCCCTCCACTTT. As protein: CASSSQDRVSPLHF.

V and J are TRBV27 and TRBJ1-6, with D maybe TRBD1 (5 bases). This CDR3 is 14 amino acids long. Germline loops: CDR1 MNHEY, CDR2 SMNVEV (reference sequence). V gave up 5 bases and J gave up 5 bases, with 10 bases separating them. In DNA form, the CDR3 reads TGTGCCAGCAGTCTCAGACAGAATAATTCACCCCTCCACTTT. It encodes CASSLRQNNSPLHF.

The V and J genes are TRBV9 and TRBJ1-2, with a weak D call TRBD1 (6 bases). Germline assignment: CDR1 SGDLS and CDR2 YYNGEE. The CDR3 is 14 amino acids. V lost 4 bases to trimming and J lost 3 bases, with 13 bases between them. CDR3 DNA sequence: TGTGCCAGCAGCCCTGGGGGCTCCTACTATGGCTACACCTTC. Its translation: CASSPGGSYYGYTF.

The rearrangement joins TRBV24-1 to TRBJ1-5, with TRBD1 as a possible D gene (5 bases). The CDR3 is made up of 13 amino acids. CDR1 is KGHDR and CDR2 is SFDVKD in the germline V gene. The V gene lost 9 bases and the J gene lost 6 bases, with 14 bases spanning the gap. CDR3 region: CATGGGGGQPQHF. CDR3 sequence (DNA): TGTGCCACCGGCGGCGGGGGGGGTCAGCCCCAGCATTTT.

The V call is TRBV19, the J call TRBJ1-3; no reliable D call. V gave up 10 bases and J gave up 4 bases, with 14 bases separating them. This CDR3 spans 13 amino acids. Looked up from germline, CDR1 is LNHDA and CDR2 is SQIVND (reference sequence). The CDR3 DNA sequence: TGTGCCACTCAGGTCAAACTGGGAAACACCATATATTTT. Protein: CATQVKLGNTIYF.